This T cell receptor (beta chain) was retrieved from a study of T cells in Graves' hyperthyroidism and ophthalmopathy. Study observations and caveats: Using 13 V-J features, a model discriminated ophthalmopathy from stable hyperthyroidism. Expanded thyroid clonotypes (above 0.001) were mostly also found in blood.

Graves' hyperthyroidism without ophthalmopathy progression within 18 months was termed stable. Hyperthyroidism in the patients, aged 18 to 65, was newly diagnosed and under 2 months in duration. Trimming left V 6 bases short and J 0 bases short, with 8 bases between. The CDR3 runs 13 residues. CDR1 is MNHNS and CDR2 is SASEGT in the germline V gene. This clonotype has ten or more counts. The target antigen is unknown. The CDR3 regions of TCR beta were amplified from RNA transcripts. Carried out on the TCR CDR3, a first-round RT-PCR used the HTBI primer set. TCRdb used MiXCR to reprocess the multiplex PCR reads, holding one entry per CDR3 protein. This repertoire shows fewer than 350,000 distinct CDR3 sequences, approximately 14% found once; its top ten account for roughly 8.2%.

This TCR came from a middle-aged woman with Graves' hyperthyroidism. The J gene is TRBJ1-2, the V gene TRBV6-1; D remains unclear. Material: blood. For the CDR3, the DNA is TGTGCCAGCAGGGGGTCCTCTAACTATGGCTACACCTTC. This translates into CASRGSSNYGYTF.